These 30 T cell receptor beta chains came from one sample sequenced in a study of blood T cell repertoires in COVID-19. Sequenced by immunoSEQ multiplex PCR; TCRdb stores in-frame clones only, minus some. The table records 20,000 to 30,000 clones, about 92% of them present only once. What was sequenced was peripheral blood. The receptors were sampled from a human donor in a cohort sampled during active COVID-19.

V gene TRBV12-3 or TRBV12-4 combines with J gene TRBJ1-2, with D maybe TRBD1 (5 bases). V shed 5 bases and J shed 0 bases, with 7 bases lying between them. CDR3 length: 13 residues. The CDR3 reads CASSATANYGYTF. In nucleotides, the CDR3 is TGTGCCAGCAGTGCGACAGCTAACTATGGCTACACCTTC.

As for this clone: One junction end disagrees with the germline gene, perhaps due to a read error. The V and J genes are TRBV7-7 and TRBJ2-3; D possibly uses TRBD1 or TRBD2 (5 bases each). The CDR3 sequence is 18 residues long. CDR1 and CDR2 (germline): SSHAT, FNYEAQ (reference sequence). CDR3 region: CASSLEGLDSPSTDTQYF. In DNA form, the CDR3 reads TGTGCTAGCAGCTTAGAGGGCCTAGACAGCCCTAGCACAGATACGCAGTATTTT.

The rearrangement joins TRBV9 to TRBJ2-7; 11 bases align to TRBD1. J gave up 6 bases and V 4 bases, and 15 bases lay outside the gene matches. This CDR3 spans 17 amino acids. Germline CDR1 is SGDLS and CDR2 is YYNGEE. CDR3 sequence reads: CASSRPNPGTGGGEQYF. Here the CDR3 DNA reads TGTGCCAGCAGCAGGCCGAACCCCGGGACAGGGGGAGGCGAGCAGTACTTC.

The CDR3 sequence: CASSQGLVPGELFF. In nucleotides, the CDR3 is TGTGCCAGCAGCCAAGGACTAGTGCCCGGGGAGCTGTTTTTT. The J gene is TRBJ2-2, the V gene TRBV3-1 (or the pseudogene TRBV3-2), with D possibly being TRBD2 (6 bases). CDR1 LGHDT and CDR2 YNNKEL come from the germline V gene (reference sequence). This CDR3 has 14 residues. V lost 1 base to trimming and J lost 6 bases, with 9 bases between them.

The chain has TRBV6-6 and TRBJ1-1; 9 nucleotides agree with TRBD1. CDR1 and CDR2 from the germline V gene are MNHNY and SVGAGI (reference sequence). This CDR3 region has 15 residues. V was pared by 6 bases and J by 5 bases, with 10 bases of the junction left unmatched. For the CDR3, the DNA is TGTGCCAGCAGCCCGACAGGGGGGAAAAAGACTGAAGCTTTCTTT. Encoded protein: CASSPTGGKKTEAFF.

The chain uses TRBV30 and TRBJ2-3; D may be TRBD1 (6 bases). This CDR3 has 12 residues. Germline V lookup: CDR1 GTSNPN, CDR2 SVGIG (reference sequence). V lost 4 bases and J 6 bases, leaving 11 bases between the germline ends. CDR3 nucleotides: TGTGCCTGGATATGGGACAACGATACGCAGTATTTT. Amino acids: CAWIWDNDTQYF.

This sequence joins TRBV3-1 (or the pseudogene TRBV3-2) and TRBJ1-1; TRBD1 matches at 12 bases. Germline assignment: CDR1 LGHDT and CDR2 YNNKEL (reference sequence). V was clipped by 4 bases and J by 3 bases; unmatched bases: 12. The CDR3 consists of 18 residues. Written as DNA, the CDR3 is TGTGCCAGCAGCCCAAACGGGACAGGGGGCGATAAGGACACTGAAGCTTTCTTT. It is translated as CASSPNGTGGDKDTEAFF.

V gene TRBV13 combines with J gene TRBJ1-1; 8 positions agree with TRBD1. Trimming took 1 base from V and 1 from J; bases not matched to a gene: 5. Germline CDR1 is PRHDT and CDR2 is FYEKMQ (reference sequence). The CDR3 runs 16 residues. The CDR3 here is CASSLVRTGRNTEAFF. In DNA form, the CDR3 reads TGTGCCAGCAGCTTAGTCCGGACAGGGAGGAACACTGAAGCTTTCTTT. The entire variable domain, with the rest obtained from reference TRBV13 and TRBJ1-1, is as follows: AAGVIQSPRHLIKEKRETATLKCYPIPRHDTVYWYQQGPGQDPQFLISFYEKMQSDKGSIPDRFSAQQFSDYHSELNMSSLELGDSALYFCASSLVRTGRNTEAFFGQGTRLTVV.

This chain links TRBV3-1 (or the pseudogene TRBV3-2) with TRBJ1-2; no clear D gene. Trimming pared 2 bases from V and 7 bases from J, leaving 5 bases between. The CDR3 loop spans 11 amino acids. CDR1 and CDR2 (germline): LGHDT, YNNKEL (reference sequence). The CDR3 sequence: CASSQTGGYTF. CDR3 coding DNA: TGTGCCAGCAGCCAAACCGGTGGCTACACCTTC.

This sequence joins TRBV6-5 and TRBJ2-1, with 9 bases that match TRBD2. Per the germline V gene, CDR1 is MNHEY and CDR2 is SVGAGI. This CDR3 is 14 amino acids long. V lost 2 bases and J lost 12; bases outside the gene matches: 8. CDR3 sequence: CASSYQGLAGGQFF. The CDR3 coding sequence is TGTGCCAGCAGTTACCAGGGACTAGCCGGGGGGCAGTTCTTC.

The chain has TRBV2 and TRBJ1-4; tentatively, D is TRBD1 (5 bases). V was cut by 6 bases and J by 0 bases, with 11 bases left in between. CDR1 is SNHLY and CDR2 is FYNNEI in the germline V gene. This CDR3 region has 15 residues. CDR3: CASREQAATNEKLFF. The CDR3 nucleotides are TGTGCCAGCAGAGAACAGGCTGCAACTAATGAAAAACTGTTTTTT.

This chain connects TRBV5-1 to TRBJ2-3; TRBD1 matches 7 bases. CDR1 is SGHRS and CDR2 is YFSETQ in the germline V gene. The CDR3 covers 14 residues. The J segment lost 5 bases and the V segment lost 4 bases, leaving 7 bases of the junction unmatched. In DNA form, the CDR3 reads TGCGCCAGCAGCATAGCAGGGGGTATAGATACGCAGTATTTT. It is translated as CASSIAGGIDTQYF.

The rearrangement uses TRBV19 and TRBJ1-5; 12 nucleotides line up with TRBD1. The CDR3 contains 16 residues. Germline CDR1 is LNHDA and CDR2 is SQIVND (reference sequence). The ends lost 9 bases at V and 7 bases at J; junction bases unmatched: 13. The CDR3 protein is CASNPGGQGAFQPQHF. The DNA of the CDR3 is TGTGCCAGCAACCCTGGGGGACAGGGGGCTTTCCAGCCCCAGCATTTT.

This clone was seen only once. The genes are TRBV28 and TRBJ1-2; 8 nucleotides align to TRBD1. Germline V gives CDR1 MDHEN, CDR2 SYDVKM. The CDR3 is made up of 14 amino acids. V gave up 6 bases and J gave up 2 bases; unmatched junction bases: 5. The CDR3 protein is CASRPGQENYGYTF. CDR3 DNA: TGTGCCAGCAGGCCGGGACAGGAGAACTATGGCTACACCTTC.

The gene calls are TRBV9 and TRBJ2-7, with 8 bases fitting TRBD2. Germline CDR1 is SGDLS and CDR2 is YYNGEE. This CDR3 has 14 residues. V gave up 0 bases and J gave up 5 bases; unmatched junction bases: 4. In DNA, the CDR3 is TGTGCCAGCAGCGTAGGTGGGACTAGAAACGAGCAGTACTTC. This translates into CASSVGGTRNEQYF.

This rearrangement joins TRBV7-9 to TRBJ1-4; 9 bases match TRBD1. Unmatched junction bases numbered 8, after V lost 4 bases and J lost 8 bases. This CDR3 comprises 15 residues. Germline values: CDR1 SEHNR, CDR2 FQNEAQ (reference sequence). The CDR3, as DNA: TGTGCCAGCAGCTACTCGGGACAGGGAGGGGAAAAACTGTTTTTT. Translating it yields CASSYSGQGGEKLFF.

The V call is TRBV7-8, the J call TRBJ2-5; 7 nucleotides match TRBD1. This CDR3 spans 14 amino acids. In germline, CDR1 is SGHVS, CDR2 FQNEAQ. Trimming took 1 base from V and 7 from J; bases not matched to a gene: 6. Here the CDR3 reads CASSLGQGGGTQYF. CDR3 nucleotides: TGTGCCAGCAGCTTAGGACAGGGCGGCGGGACCCAGTACTTC. Full variable domain (rest looked up from reference TRBV7-8 and TRBJ2-5): GAGVSQSPRYKVAKRGQDVALRCDPISGHVSLFWYQQALGQGPEFLTYFQNEAQLDKSGLPSDRFFAERPEGSVSTLKIQRTQQEDSAVYLCASSLGQGGGTQYFGPGTRLLVL.

The chain is built from TRBV4-2 and TRBJ2-1; 12 nucleotides agree with TRBD2. J gave up 14 bases and V 0 bases, and 11 bases lay outside the gene matches. This CDR3 is built from 16 residues. Germline V gene lookup returns CDR1 LGHNA and CDR2 YNFKEQ. In nucleotides, the CDR3 is TGTGCCAGCAGCCAAGATTCCGGGCTAGCGGGAGGGCCTGAGTTCTTC. Its translation is CASSQDSGLAGGPEFF.

V is TRBV5-1 and J is TRBJ2-7, with 13 bases fitting TRBD2. The CDR3 is 17 residues long. V lost 4 bases and J lost 5; bases outside the gene matches: 12. Per germline, CDR1 SGHRS and CDR2 YFSETQ. The CDR3 loop reads CASSILPGLAGDDEQYF. CDR3 in DNA: TGCGCCAGCAGCATCCTACCAGGACTAGCGGGAGATGACGAGCAGTACTTC.

In this sample, this clone turned up once. Here the CDR3 DNA reads TGTGCCAGCTCAGAAGGACTTCTGAGCTCCTATAATTCACCCCTCCACTTT. It translates to CASSEGLLSSYNSPLHF. The chain combines TRBV18 with TRBJ1-6, with D hard to call. CDR3 size: 17 residues. Between the trimmed V and J ends, which lost 5 bases and 0 bases, there was a span of 14 bases. The germline gives CDR1 KGHSH, CDR2 LQKENI.

By frequency in the sample, this clone is large (0.1 to 1%). This sequence joins TRBV11-2 and TRBJ2-7; D may be TRBD2 (6 bases). V lost 5 bases, J lost 7 bases, and 18 bases lay in between. The CDR3 consists of 14 residues. CDR1 and CDR2 from the germline V gene are SGHAT and FQNNGV. The CDR3 DNA follows: TGTGCCAGCAGCCACGAGCCGGGAGCTTGGGAGCAGTACTTC. Amino acids: CASSHEPGAWEQYF.

This clone was detected only a few times. V is TRBV6-6 and J is TRBJ1-5; D might be TRBD1 (6 bases). Germline V gene lookup returns CDR1 MNHNY and CDR2 SVGAGI (reference sequence). Trimming left V 5 bases short and J 1 base short, with 12 bases between. This CDR3 has 15 residues. The CDR3, as DNA: TGTGCCAGCAGTGGACAGTTAGGGAGCAATCAGCCCCAGCATTTT. This codes for CASSGQLGSNQPQHF.

This clone occurred once. The chain employs TRBV4-2 and TRBJ1-5; perhaps TRBD1 as D (5 bases). The CDR3 covers 15 residues. The V and J ends lost 4 bases and 5 bases respectively, with 15 bases between them. Germline V gene sequence: CDR1 LGHNA, CDR2 YNFKEQ. CDR3 loop: CASSPLGQPDQPQHF. The CDR3 DNA follows: TGTGCCAGCAGCCCACTGGGGCAGCCAGATCAGCCCCAGCATTTT.

The rearrangement uses TRBV5-4 and TRBJ2-1; 13 bases agree with TRBD2. Germline V gene sequence: CDR1 SGHNT, CDR2 YYREEE (reference sequence). The length of the CDR3 is 15 residues. J gave up 9 bases and V 4 bases, and 7 bases lay outside the gene matches. CDR3 in amino acids: CASSPWTSGGGEQFF. CDR3 nucleotide sequence: TGTGCCAGCAGCCCATGGACTAGCGGGGGAGGTGAGCAGTTCTTC.

V gene TRBV27 combines with J gene TRBJ2-7; D gene uncertain. V lost 2 bases, J lost 1 base, and 15 bases lay in between. Per the germline V gene, CDR1 is MNHEY and CDR2 is SMNVEV (reference sequence). The length of the CDR3 is 16 residues. CDR3 in DNA: TGTGCCAGCAGTTTAGGAGCGCAACTTGGGTCCTACGAGCAGTACTTC. It encodes CASSLGAQLGSYEQYF.

This CDR3 reads CASSLEGRTEAFF. DNA of the CDR3: TGTGCCAGCAGTTTGGAGGGGAGGACTGAAGCTTTCTTT. This chain uses TRBV12-3 or TRBV12-4 with TRBJ1-1; D might be TRBD1 (5 bases). The CDR3 runs to 13 residues. The V end was cut by 3 bases, the J end by 5 bases, with 10 bases between.

This clone was picked up one time. The rearrangement links TRBV6-5 to TRBJ1-6; no clear D gene. V was cut by 5 bases and J by 7 bases, with 15 bases left in between. Germline CDR1 reads MNHEY; CDR2 reads SVGAGI. This CDR3 spans 15 amino acids. CDR3 loop: CASSRSAGQNSPLHF. The DNA for the CDR3 is TGTGCCAGCAGTCGCTCCGCAGGTCAGAATTCACCCCTCCACTTT.

This sequence joins TRBV5-1 and TRBJ2-1, with no clear D. The length of the CDR3 is 14 residues. Trimming shortened V by 1 base and J by 5 bases, and 10 bases separated the two germline ends. CDR1 is SGHRS and CDR2 is YFSETQ in the germline V gene. CDR3 bases: TGCGCCAGCAGCTTGACGGTTAGCCACAATGAGCAGTTCTTC. This sequence encodes CASSLTVSHNEQFF.

The V and J genes are TRBV9 and TRBJ2-1; D ambiguous. Trimming took off 4 bases at V and 4 bases at J, with 15 bases between the two ends. The CDR3 is made up of 15 amino acids. Germline values: CDR1 SGDLS, CDR2 YYNGEE. The DNA of the CDR3 is TGTGCCAGCAGCCCCTCGAAGCACGGTTACAATGAGCAGTTCTTC. Translation: CASSPSKHGYNEQFF. The variable domain in full, with the rest retrieved from reference TRBV9 and TRBJ2-1, is DSGVTQTPKHLITATGQRVTLRCSPRSGDLSVYWYQQSLDQGLQFLIQYYNGEERAKGNILERFSAQQFPDLHSELNLSSLELGDSALYFCASSPSKHGYNEQFFGPGTRLTVL.

The V gene is TRBV7-9, the J gene TRBJ2-2; the match to TRBD2 covers 9 bases. The J segment lost 2 bases and the V segment lost 8 bases, leaving 12 bases of the junction unmatched. This CDR3 is 17 amino acids long. CDR1 is SEHNR and CDR2 is FQNEAQ in the germline V gene (reference sequence). This CDR3 is CASANHQREDNTGELFF. DNA for the CDR3: TGTGCCAGCGCCAACCATCAGCGGGAGGATAACACCGGGGAGCTGTTTTTT. The full variable domain, rest sourced from reference TRBV7-9 and TRBJ2-2, is DTGVSQNPRHKITKRGQNVTFRCDPISEHNRLYWYRQTLGQGPEFLTYFQNEAQLEKSRLLSDRFSAERPKGSFSTLEIQRTEQGDSAMYLCASANHQREDNTGELFFGEGSRLTVL.